This entry lists 28 T cell receptor beta chains sequenced from one sample in a study of blood T cell repertoires in COVID-19. Data came from immunoSEQ multiplex PCR; TCRdb stores just in-frame clones and leaves some out. The sample contains tens of thousands of clones, around 90% of which appear only once. Sequencing input: peripheral blood. The source of these receptors is a man older than 75 with acute or convalescent COVID-19.

The chain recombines TRBV19 with TRBJ1-5, with TRBD1 matching over 9 bases. The CDR3 sequence is 13 residues long. Losses at the gene ends were 9 bases for V and 7 bases for J; bases not matched to a gene: 7. CDR1 and CDR2 from the germline V gene are LNHDA and SQIVND (reference sequence). The CDR3, as DNA: TGTGCCAGCCAGGGACAGGGAGGCCAGCCCCAGCATTTT. It encodes CASQGQGGQPQHF.

The chain recombines TRBV7-2 with TRBJ2-1, with TRBD2 matching over 9 bases. Trimming at V came to 6 bases and at J to 0 bases, leaving 3 bases not matched to a gene. CDR1 is SGHTA, CDR2 FQGNSA, per germline. The CDR3 length is 15 residues. The CDR3 sequence: CASRGSGSSYNEQFF. The CDR3 nucleotides are TGTGCCAGCAGGGGTAGCGGGAGCTCCTACAATGAGCAGTTCTTC.

The chain couples TRBV3-1 (or the pseudogene TRBV3-2) to TRBJ2-4, with TRBD1 as a possible D gene (6 bases). This CDR3 is 15 amino acids long. Deletions cut 2 bases from V and 1 base from J, with 9 bases between. In germline, CDR1 is LGHDT, CDR2 YNNKEL (reference sequence). CDR3 region: CASSQQGMAKNIQYF. In DNA form, the CDR3 reads TGTGCCAGCAGCCAACAGGGGATGGCCAAAAACATTCAGTACTTC.

V is TRBV18 and J is TRBJ1-5; 8 bases line up with TRBD1. Germline V gene lookup returns CDR1 KGHSH and CDR2 LQKENI. V dropped 3 bases and J dropped 8; count of bases not matched to a gene: 6. The CDR3 extends over 14 amino acids. The CDR3: CASSPGQGGEPQHF. CDR3 DNA: TGTGCCAGCTCACCTGGACAGGGTGGGGAGCCCCAGCATTTT.

The rearrangement uses TRBV5-1 and TRBJ2-6; 8 bases align to TRBD1. The germline V gene encodes CDR1 SGHRS and CDR2 YFSETQ. V trimming: 4 bases; J trimming: 2 bases; junction bases outside the gene matches: 14. CDR3 size: 19 residues. The CDR3 loop reads CASSHSTRQGIPGANVLTF. CDR3 bases: TGCGCCAGCAGCCATTCAACTCGACAGGGGATCCCTGGGGCCAACGTCCTGACTTTC.

The V and J genes are TRBV9 and TRBJ2-3, with D unclear. The CDR3 spans 15 residues. The germline CDR1 and CDR2 sequences are SGDLS and YYNGEE. The V and J ends lost 2 bases and 0 bases respectively, with 10 bases between them. The CDR3 loop is CASSVTAASTDTQYF. The CDR3 coding sequence is TGTGCCAGCAGCGTCACGGCGGCGAGCACAGATACGCAGTATTTT. The complete variable domain, with remaining parts taken from reference TRBV9 and TRBJ2-3, reads DSGVTQTPKHLITATGQRVTLRCSPRSGDLSVYWYQQSLDQGLQFLIQYYNGEERAKGNILERFSAQQFPDLHSELNLSSLELGDSALYFCASSVTAASTDTQYFGPGTRLTVL.

V is TRBV14 and J is TRBJ2-3; 7 bases are shared with TRBD2. V was pared by 1 base and J by 4 bases, with 11 bases of the junction left unmatched. CDR1 is SGHDN, CDR2 FVKESK, per germline. The CDR3 is made up of 17 amino acids. The CDR3 reads CASSQGGGGGPADTQYF. The CDR3 bases are TGTGCCAGCAGCCAAGGTGGTGGGGGAGGGCCTGCAGATACGCAGTATTTT.

The CDR3 nucleotides are TGCGCCAGCGCTGACAGGGGGCAAGGGTCTGAAGCTTTCTTT. Translated: CASADRGQGSEAFF. V gene TRBV10-2 combines with J gene TRBJ1-1, with 10 bases identical to TRBD1. CDR3 length equals 14 residues. The ends lost 8 bases at V and 6 bases at J; junction bases unmatched: 9. Germline lookup yields CDR1 WSHSY and CDR2 SAAADI.

This rearrangement joins TRBV9 to TRBJ2-3; TRBD2 aligns across 8 bases. The J segment lost 3 bases and the V segment lost 3 bases, leaving 12 bases of the junction unmatched. There are 17 residues in the CDR3. CDR1 and CDR2 (germline): SGDLS, YYNGEE. The CDR3 DNA follows: TGTGCCAGCAGCGCCCGTCCCGGACTAGCACCGACAGATACGCAGTATTTT. Translation gives CASSARPGLAPTDTQYF.

CDR3: CASSQVLGEQFF. The CDR3 DNA sequence: TGTGCCAGCAGCCAAGTACTAGGTGAGCAGTTCTTC. V usage is TRBV3-1 (or the pseudogene TRBV3-2) and J usage is TRBJ2-1, with D possibly matching TRBD2 (5 bases). Deletions cut 1 base from V and 9 bases from J, with 7 bases between. Looked up from germline, CDR1 is LGHDT and CDR2 is YNNKEL (reference sequence). CDR3 size: 12 residues.

This chain connects TRBV6-6 to TRBJ1-1, with 8 bases matching TRBD1. This CDR3 is built from 12 residues. CDR1 MNHNY and CDR2 SVGAGI come from the germline V gene (reference sequence). Trimming took 2 bases from V and 8 from J; bases not matched to a gene: 1. DNA of the CDR3: TGTGCCAGCAGTTACCAGGGGGCGGAAGCTTTCTTT. Protein sequence: CASSYQGAEAFF.

The chain uses TRBV6-1 and TRBJ1-6; no clear D. The V end was cut by 3 bases, the J end by 1 base, with 7 bases between. The CDR3 has 15 amino acids. Per the germline V gene, CDR1 is MNHNS and CDR2 is SASEGT. The CDR3 is CASSERGSYNSPLHF. The CDR3 DNA follows: TGTGCCAGCAGTGAGCGGGGATCCTATAATTCACCCCTCCACTTT.

The chain is built from TRBV30 and TRBJ2-7; TRBD1 aligns across 7 bases. Germline V gives CDR1 GTSNPN, CDR2 SVGIG (reference sequence). V lost 2 bases and J lost 4; bases outside the gene matches: 8. The CDR3 consists of 14 residues. CDR3 residues: CAWSPPGTVYEQYF. The CDR3 DNA reads TGTGCCTGGAGTCCCCCCGGGACAGTGTACGAGCAGTACTTC.

The CDR3 spells CASRIQGAPGSLHF. The DNA of the CDR3 is TGTGCCAGCAGAATACAGGGGGCTCCGGGGTCCCTCCACTTT. The chain is built from TRBV5-4 and TRBJ1-6; TRBD1 agrees at 9 bases. Germline V gene sequence: CDR1 SGHNT, CDR2 YYREEE (reference sequence). The CDR3 extends over 14 amino acids. After removal of 5 bases from V and 14 bases from J, the junction contained 11 bases not matched to a gene.

The CDR3 loop is CASSVDSGALRETQYF. CDR3 in DNA: TGTGCCAGCAGCGTAGATAGCGGGGCCCTCCGGGAGACCCAGTACTTC. The chain carries TRBV9 and TRBJ2-5; 8 positions match TRBD2. CDR1 is SGDLS and CDR2 is YYNGEE in the germline V gene. V lost 0 bases to trimming and J lost 5 bases; unmatched junction nucleotides: 9. The CDR3 consists of 16 residues.

This clone was seen once. Other DNA sequences in the sample encode the same CDR3. The V and J genes are TRBV5-1 and TRBJ2-7; 9 positions match TRBD1. The CDR3 covers 15 residues. After removal of 0 bases from V and 2 bases from J, the junction contained 3 bases not matched to a gene. Germline CDR1 and CDR2: SGHRS and YFSETQ. CDR3 nucleotides: TGCGCCAGCAGCTTGGAAGGACAGGGGCCCTACGAGCAGTACTTC. It encodes CASSLEGQGPYEQYF.

The chain is built from TRBV29-1 and TRBJ1-1, with D uncertain. CDR1 is SQVTM, CDR2 ANQGSEA, per germline. CDR3 length: 10 amino acids. V was pared by 4 bases and J by 4 bases, with 4 bases between. The CDR3 DNA sequence: TGCAGCGTTGCCAGCACTGAAGCTTTCTTT. Translated, it gives CSVASTEAFF.

The gene calls are TRBV18 and TRBJ1-6; D unclear. CDR1 is KGHSH and CDR2 is LQKENI in the germline V gene. This CDR3 region has 14 residues. Trimming shortened V by 4 bases and J by 7 bases, and 11 bases separated the two germline ends. CDR3 nucleotides: TGTGCCAGCTCACTGCAGGAACTCAATTCACCCCTCCACTTT. Its translation: CASSLQELNSPLHF.

The sample holds one count of this clone. One junction end does not reproduce the germline sequence, and a read error may be involved. The V and J genes are TRBV6-5 and TRBJ1-2; D remains unclear. This CDR3 is built from 15 residues. CDR1 MNHEY and CDR2 SVGAGI come from the germline V gene. The DNA of the CDR3 is TGTGCCAGCAGTGACTCCGGGAGGCAGTTCTATGGCTACACCTTC. The encoded protein is CASSDSGRQFYGYTF.

Only one count was recorded for this clone. This chain connects TRBV2 to TRBJ2-7; 8 nucleotides match TRBD1. V lost 4 bases, J lost 0 bases, and 2 bases stayed unmatched. The CDR3 covers 14 residues. Per the germline V gene, CDR1 is SNHLY and CDR2 is FYNNEI. The DNA of the CDR3 is TGTGCCAGCAGTGCCGGGACAGGCTCCTACGAGCAGTACTTC. The encoded protein is CASSAGTGSYEQYF.

V gene TRBV19 combines with J gene TRBJ1-2; 7 bases align to TRBD1. CDR3 length: 15 amino acids. Trimming took 5 bases from V and 4 from J; bases not matched to a gene: 10. Germline values: CDR1 LNHDA, CDR2 SQIVND (reference sequence). CDR3 coding DNA: TGTGCCAGTAGTTCGGGCCTTGGGACAGCCTATGGCTACACCTTC. Amino acids: CASSSGLGTAYGYTF.

The chain couples TRBV3-1 (or the pseudogene TRBV3-2) to TRBJ1-1, with D perhaps matching TRBD1 (5 bases). CDR1 is LGHDT and CDR2 is YNNKEL in the germline V gene (reference sequence). The CDR3 loop spans 15 amino acids. V was pared by 0 bases and J by 6 bases, with 14 bases between. DNA for the CDR3: TGTGCCAGCAGCCAAGATGCAGGGATTGGGGCTGAAGCTTTCTTT. It codes for CASSQDAGIGAEAFF.

The chain recombines TRBV24-1 with TRBJ1-1; no reliable D call. The CDR3 loop spans 16 amino acids. CDR1 and CDR2 (germline): KGHDR, SFDVKD. V was cut by 1 base and J by 2 bases, with 13 bases left in between. CDR3 sequence reads: CATSDFSGKTNTEAFF. CDR3 in DNA: TGTGCCACCAGTGATTTCTCAGGAAAGACCAACACTGAAGCTTTCTTT.

The chain combines TRBV30 with TRBJ1-2; 7 bases are a match to TRBD1. V lost 1 base to trimming and J lost 7 bases; unmatched junction nucleotides: 12. The germline V gene has CDR1 GTSNPN and CDR2 SVGIG (reference sequence). CDR3 size: 15 residues. The CDR3: CAWSAPDRTGGGYTF. CDR3 DNA: TGTGCCTGGAGTGCGCCCGACAGGACAGGCGGTGGCTACACCTTC. Together with reference TRBV30 and TRBJ1-2, the CDR3 gives the full variable domain: SQTIHQWPATLVQPVGSPLSLECTVEGTSNPNLYWYRQAAGRGLQLLFYSVGIGQISSEVPQNLSASRPQDRQFILSSKKLLLSDSGFYLCAWSAPDRTGGGYTFGSGTRLTVV.

This clone was seen a single time. The CDR3 DNA is TGCGCCAGCAGCTTGGTCTTGGCCGCGAACACCGGGGAGCTGTTTTTT. Translation gives CASSLVLAANTGELFF. This chain uses TRBV5-1 with TRBJ2-2; the D is unclear. The CDR3 sequence is 16 residues long. Germline V gene lookup returns CDR1 SGHRS and CDR2 YFSETQ. V was pared by 0 bases and J by 0 bases, with 9 bases between.

This chain uses TRBV19 with TRBJ1-1, with 8 positions matching TRBD1. This CDR3 has 15 amino acids. The trim removed 4 bases at V and 0 bases at J, leaving 4 bases unmatched. Germline V gene data show CDR1 as LNHDA and CDR2 as SQIVND (reference sequence). The CDR3 DNA sequence: TGTGCCAGTAGTACAGACAGGGGCATGAACACTGAAGCTTTCTTT. Translation: CASSTDRGMNTEAFF.

J is TRBJ2-1 and V is TRBV28; TRBD2 matches 8 bases. Germline V lookup: CDR1 MDHEN, CDR2 SYDVKM. The CDR3 is made up of 15 amino acids. The V and J ends lost 7 bases and 1 base, in that order; junction bases with no gene match: 6. For the CDR3, the DNA is TGTGCCAGCATTTATAGCGGGGCTTCCTACAATGAGCAGTTCTTC. It yields the protein CASIYSGASYNEQFF.

The rearrangement joins TRBV7-2 to TRBJ1-3; TRBD1 is a possible D gene (5 bases). The CDR3 extends over 15 amino acids. V lost 5 bases, J lost 0 bases, and 11 bases lay in between. Looked up from germline, CDR1 is SGHTA and CDR2 is FQGNSA. The CDR3 DNA follows: TGTGCCAGCAGCCCCGACAGTGCCTCTGGAAACACCATATATTTT. Translated, it gives CASSPDSASGNTIYF.